This T cell receptor beta chain was obtained from a study of blood T cell repertoires in COVID-19. The overall study: Sites in the United States, Italy and Spain provided acute and convalescent COVID-19 samples. PBMCs, B-cell-depleted T cells, or T cells provided the cDNA or gDNA that made up the material.

This clone was counted between two and nine times. V gave up 2 bases and J gave up 6 bases; unmatched junction bases: 2. Germline CDR1 and CDR2: SQVTM and ANQGSEA. There are 13 residues in the CDR3. Study processing details: It was from reference gene primer amplification that nucleated cell counts were estimated. The repertoire was sequenced with immunoSEQ multiplex PCR; TCRdb's copy has only in-frame clones and lacks some. V, J and clone size reflect that table, while D and trimming were determined from the DNA. The table includes about 300,000 clones, 80% to 90% detected once. The TCR originated in a woman in her forties or fifties with COVID-19, enrolled during active disease. Specimen: peripheral blood. The rearrangement links TRBV29-1 to TRBJ1-5, with 9 nucleotides matching TRBD1. CDR3 coding DNA: TGCAGCGTTGAATCGGGACAGGGTCAGCCCCAGCATTTT. It specifies CSVESGQGQPQHF.